These T cell receptor beta chains were read from a single sample in a study of shared clonotypes between healthy human individuals. Clones were sequenced by immunoSEQ multiplex PCR, and TCRdb holds only the in-frame ones, with some missing. The repertoire holds 1.4 million or so clones, with approximately 98.5% as singletons. The specimen was naive CD4+ T cells sorted from blood. These receptors came from a man under 40 in good health. CDR3s include the opening cysteine and the closing phenylalanine or tryptophan. Each record gives: V gene, clone size, D gene, J gene, CDR3 DNA, CDR3 protein. D genes are given only for firm matches. The listing skips clone size in some rows; elsewhere it reads once, few, many or a size class.

>TRBV5-1|.|TRBD2|TRBJ2-3
TGCGCCAGCAGCTTGGAATTTGGGGACTACGGAGATACGCAGTATTTT
CASSLEFGDYGDTQYF
>TRBV7-9|.|TRBD2|TRBJ2-2
TGTGCCAGCAGCTCAGTAGCGGGAGTGCTGAACACCGGGGAGCTGTTTTTT
CASSSVAGVLNTGELFF
>TRBV2|.|TRBD1|TRBJ2-2
TGTGCCAGCAGTGAAGTAGACAGGGGAATCGGGGAGCTGTTTTTT
CASSEVDRGIGELFF
>TRBV5-8|.|.|TRBJ2-3
TGTGCCAGCAGCCAGGGCACCACAGATACGCAGTATTTT
CASSQGTTDTQYF
>TRBV27|.|.|TRBJ2-7
TGTGCCAGCAGTCCCCGGACCGGGATCGTCCCCTACGAGCAGTACTTC
CASSPRTGIVPYEQYF
>TRBV18|.|TRBD1|TRBJ2-7
TGTGCCAGCTCACCTCCGTTGAGCGGACAGGGGGGCCACGAGCAGTACTTC
CASSPPLSGQGGHEQYF
>TRBV18|.|.|TRBJ2-5
TGTGCCAGCTCACAACCGGGGGAGACCCAGTACTTC
CASSQPGETQYF
>TRBV5-1|.|.|TRBJ2-7
TGCGCCAGCAGCCCTGACTCCTACGAGCAGTACTTC
CASSPDSYEQYF
>TRBV7-9|.|.|TRBJ2-6
TGTGCCAGCAGCGTCGGGACCGCAGGGGCCAACGTCCTGACTTTC
CASSVGTAGANVLTF
>TRBV5-5|.|TRBD2|TRBJ2-7
TGTGCCAGCAGCCCCTCGGGACTAGCGGGATTGCGGTCCTACGAGCAGTACTTC
CASSPSGLAGLRSYEQYF
>TRBV5-4|once|.|TRBJ2-5
TGTGCCAGCAGCTCGCGCGGCCAAGAGACCCAGTACTTC
CASSSRGQETQYF
>TRBV11-3|.|.|TRBJ2-5
TGTGCCAGCAGCTTAGGGCGGGAAGGCCAAGAGACCCAGTACTTC
CASSLGREGQETQYF
>TRBV18|.|TRBD1|TRBJ2-7
TGTGCCAGCTCGCCCGGGACAGGGGATAACGAGCAGTACTTC
CASSPGTGDNEQYF
>TRBV28|.|.|TRBJ2-5
TGTGCCAGCAGTTTCCACTCAGACGGAGAAGAGACCCAGTACTTC
CASSFHSDGEETQYF
>TRBV18|.|TRBD2|TRBJ2-7
TGTGCCAGCTCACCCTTTAGCGGGAGGGCCGTTGAGCAGTACTTC
CASSPFSGRAVEQYF
>TRBV4-3|.|TRBD2|TRBJ2-1
TGCGCCAGCAGCCCTAGCGGGAGGTTTCGGAATGAGCAGTTCTTC
CASSPSGRFRNEQFF
>TRBV19|.|.|TRBJ2-1
TGTGCCAGTACCCCCCACCAGAGCTCCTACAATGAGCAGTTCTTC
CASTPHQSSYNEQFF
>TRBV5-6|.|TRBD1|TRBJ1-2
TGTGCCAGCAGTACTGACAGGGCATATGGCTACACCTTC
CASSTDRAYGYTF
>TRBV7-9|.|TRBD1|TRBJ1-5
TGTGCCAGCAGCTTCACAACGGGACAGGGGATGATTGGCAATCAGCCCCAGCATTTT
CASSFTTGQGMIGNQPQHF
>TRBV18|.|TRBD1|TRBJ2-5
TGTGCCAGCTCATCTTATGGACAGGGCGGGGAGACCCAGTACTTC
CASSSYGQGGETQYF
>TRBV4-2|.|TRBD2|TRBJ2-1
TGTGCCAGCAGCCGGCCCGGGCGGGAGACCGGCAATGAGCAGTTCTTC
CASSRPGRETGNEQFF
>TRBV7-8|.|TRBD2|TRBJ2-3
TGTGCCAGCAGCTCAAGGGGACTAGCGGATCACACAGATAGGTTAGAGTATTTT
CASSSRGLADHTDRLEYF
>TRBV4-2|.|.|TRBJ1-5
TGTGCCAGCAGCCAGGAACAGGGATCGGCTCAGCCCCAGCATTTT
CASSQEQGSAQPQHF
>TRBV18|.|TRBD2|TRBJ2-1
TGTGCCAGCTCACCACCCGGGACTAGGCCCTACAATGAGCAGTTCTTC
CASSPPGTRPYNEQFF
>TRBV5-1|.|.|TRBJ2-1
TGCGCCAGCAGCCAGACCAGGACCAGCTCCTACAATGAGCAGTTCTTC
CASSQTRTSSYNEQFF
>TRBV7-3|.|.|TRBJ2-5
TGTGCCAGCAGCTTAAGTATGGCGGAGACCCAGTACTTC
CASSLSMAETQYF